The 27 T cell receptor beta chains below come from one sample, sequenced in a study of human T cells and chemical hapten exposure. One entry per CDR3 protein results from TCRdb running MiXCR on the RACE reads. Among some 74,000 distinct CDR3 sequences listed, 14% were seen once. The sample's time point: pre-sensitization, week 0. Regarding treatment: therapeutic diphenylcyclopropenone sensitization with weekly scalp DPC. The specimen was whole blood, collected in connection with sensitization to the hapten diphenylcyclopropenone (DPC). Receptors originate from a woman in her forties or fifties with alopecia areata. Some clones in this sample may be carry-over from other donors' samples.

The V and J genes are TRBV10-3 and TRBJ2-1; D is possibly TRBD2 (5 bases). This CDR3 comprises 12 residues. V gave up 3 bases and J gave up 10 bases, with 10 bases separating them. Germline values: CDR1 ENHRY, CDR2 SYGVKD. CDR3 loop: CAISDPPGEQFF. The CDR3 DNA is TGTGCCATCAGTGACCCCCCGGGGGAGCAGTTCTTC.

This clonotype was counted at least ten times. The chain has TRBV28 and TRBJ1-2, with 7 positions matching TRBD1. The CDR3 extends over 13 amino acids. Per germline, CDR1 MDHEN and CDR2 SYDVKM. Trimming removed 8 bases from V and 6 bases from J; junction bases left unmatched: 9. CDR3 in amino acids: CASLLRDRDGYTF. Here the CDR3 DNA reads TGTGCCAGCCTCTTAAGGGACAGAGATGGCTACACCTTC.

The genes are TRBV20-1 and TRBJ2-7; 9 bases line up with TRBD2. CDR1 is DFQATT and CDR2 is SNEGSKA in the germline V gene (reference sequence). Unmatched junction bases numbered 8, after V lost 6 bases and J lost 2 bases. The CDR3 sequence is 14 residues long. The CDR3 DNA reads TGCAGTGCCAGGCTAGCGGGGCCTACCTACGAGCAGTACTTC. Translation gives CSARLAGPTYEQYF.

This clonotype was picked up a small number of times. The rearrangement joins TRBV20-1 to TRBJ2-2; TRBD1 matches at 7 bases. The germline V gene encodes CDR1 DFQATT and CDR2 SNEGSKA (reference sequence). J lost 4 bases, V lost 0 bases, and 5 bases had no gene match. The CDR3 loop spans 15 amino acids. Written as DNA, the CDR3 is TGCAGTGCTAGAGATCCGGGACAGATCACCGGGGAGCTGTTTTTT. Translated: CSARDPGQITGELFF.

The chain combines TRBV12-3 or TRBV12-4 with TRBJ2-2; D remains ambiguous. Deletions cut 6 bases from V and 6 bases from J, with 5 bases between. This CDR3 is 11 amino acids long. The CDR3 region is CASREAGELFF. The CDR3 region has the DNA TGTGCCAGCAGAGAGGCCGGGGAGCTGTTTTTT.

The chain combines TRBV3-1 with TRBJ2-1; D may be TRBD2 (6 bases). The CDR3 has 13 amino acids. Trimming pared 2 bases from V and 13 bases from J, leaving 15 bases between. Germline V gene sequence: CDR1 LGHDT, CDR2 YNNKEL (reference sequence). The CDR3 DNA follows: TGTGCCAGCAGCCAAAAGACGGGCGGGGTACAGTTCTTC. Its protein product is CASSQKTGGVQFF.

There are many counts of this clonotype. The V gene is TRBV7-6, the J gene TRBJ2-7, with D unclear. CDR1 and CDR2 (germline): SGHVS, FNYEAQ. The CDR3 contains 13 residues. V was trimmed by 2 bases and J by 6 bases, leaving 11 bases between them. Here the CDR3 reads CASSLTALGEQYF. CDR3 sequence (DNA): TGTGCCAGCAGCTTAACAGCCCTCGGCGAGCAGTACTTC. Together with reference TRBV7-6 and TRBJ2-7, the CDR3 gives the full variable domain: GAGVSQSPRYKVTKRGQDVALRCDPISGHVSLYWYRQALGQGPEFLTYFNYEAQQDKSGLPNDRFSAERPEGSISTLTIQRTEQRDSAMYRCASSLTALGEQYFGPGTRLTVT.

The chain has TRBV7-9 and TRBJ2-1; D might be TRBD1 (6 bases). V gave up 4 bases and J gave up 4 bases, with 14 bases separating them. There are 15 residues in the CDR3. The germline gives CDR1 SEHNR, CDR2 FQNEAQ (reference sequence). In nucleotides, the CDR3 is TGTGCCAGCAGCTCCCGGGACACACTATACAATGAGCAGTTCTTC. Translated: CASSSRDTLYNEQFF.

The chain's CDR3 is CASRDRGSGNQPQHF. CDR3 DNA sequence: TGTGCCAGCAGAGACAGGGGATCAGGCAATCAGCCCCAGCATTTT. The rearrangement uses TRBV2 and TRBJ1-5; 8 positions agree with TRBD1. Germline assignment: CDR1 SNHLY and CDR2 FYNNEI. This CDR3 has 15 residues. V was clipped by 6 bases and J by 2 bases; unmatched bases: 6. Full variable domain (remainder filled in from reference TRBV2 and TRBJ1-5): EPEVTQTPSHQVTQMGQEVILRCVPISNHLYFYWYRQILGQKVEFLVSFYNNEISEKSEIFDDQFSVERPDGSNFTLKIRSTKLEDSAMYFCASRDRGSGNQPQHFGDGTRLSIL.

In this sample, this clonotype turned up a few times. V usage is TRBV18 and J usage is TRBJ1-1; D may be TRBD1 (5 bases). V shed 0 bases and J shed 6 bases, with 8 bases lying between them. This CDR3 is built from 13 residues. The germline CDR1 and CDR2 sequences are KGHSH and LQKENI. DNA of the CDR3: TGTGCCAGCTCACCACCGCCGGGGCCTGAAGCTTTCTTT. Amino acids: CASSPPPGPEAFF.

The rearrangement joins TRBV3-1 to TRBJ2-3; unclear D gene. CDR1 is LGHDT, CDR2 YNNKEL, per germline (reference sequence). The CDR3 contains 15 residues. Trimming took 0 bases from V and 1 from J, leaving 8 bases between them. This chain's CDR3 is CASSQDPRGTDTQYF. CDR3 sequence (DNA): TGTGCCAGCAGCCAAGATCCCAGAGGCACAGATACGCAGTATTTT.

The J gene is TRBJ2-5, the V gene TRBV28; D unclear. This CDR3 has 11 amino acids. Trimming took off 3 bases at V and 5 bases at J, with 4 bases between the two ends. Germline CDR1 MDHEN, CDR2 SYDVKM. The CDR3 nucleotides are TGTGCCAGCAGTTTGACGGAGACCCAGTACTTC. Translation: CASSLTETQYF.

To note about this clonotype: This may arise from a read error, as a much more abundant clone is one base away. The genes are TRBV18 and TRBJ1-1; D is uncertain. The CDR3 contains 14 residues. Germline V gene lookup returns CDR1 KGHSH and CDR2 LQKENI. V lost 11 bases and J lost 0, with 16 bases in between. CDR3 nucleotides: TGTGCCGGCCGAAGGGCGGGTGTGAACACTGAAGCTTTCTTT. It is translated as CAGRRAGVNTEAFF.

This clonotype was observed a handful of times. The rearrangement uses TRBV30 and TRBJ1-1; the match to TRBD1 covers 8 bases. The V gene's germline CDR1 is GTSNPN and CDR2 SVGIG (reference sequence). With 5 bases clipped from V and 1 base from J, the junction kept 6 bases outside the gene matches. This CDR3 is built from 14 residues. CDR3 amino acids: CAWQSGTGNTEAFF. CDR3 in DNA: TGTGCCTGGCAGTCCGGGACAGGGAACACTGAAGCTTTCTTT. The full variable domain, in which reference TRBV30 and TRBJ1-1 provide the parts outside the CDR3, is SQTIHQWPATLVQPVGSPLSLECTVEGTSNPNLYWYRQAAGRGLQLLFYSVGIGQISSEVPQNLSASRPQDRQFILSSKKLLLSDSGFYLCAWQSGTGNTEAFFGQGTRLTVV.

This clonotype was seen a few times. The chain is built from TRBV20-1 and TRBJ2-7, with 8 nucleotides matching TRBD2. This CDR3 spans 15 amino acids. V shed 6 bases, J shed 0 bases, and the junction held 10 bases outside the gene matches. The germline CDR1 and CDR2 sequences are DFQATT and SNEGSKA (reference sequence). The chain's CDR3 is CSALSPGGGSYEQYF. CDR3 DNA: TGCAGTGCCTTAAGCCCGGGAGGGGGCTCCTACGAGCAGTACTTC.

The chain is built from TRBV29-1 and TRBJ1-1; TRBD1 might be the D (6 bases). There are 16 residues in the CDR3. Trimming left V 4 bases short and J 0 bases short, with 18 bases between. Germline V gene lookup returns CDR1 SQVTM and CDR2 ANQGSEA. CDR3 in amino acids: CSVASAGAVVNTEAFF. CDR3 DNA sequence: TGCAGCGTTGCCTCGGCAGGGGCTGTTGTGAACACTGAAGCTTTCTTT.

This chain joins TRBV6-5 and TRBJ2-7, with 11 bases aligning to TRBD2. Germline V gene data show CDR1 as MNHEY and CDR2 as SVGAGI. V shed 6 bases, J shed 2 bases, and the junction held 9 bases outside the gene matches. CDR3 length equals 16 residues. CDR3 protein: CASSRAGLADTYEQYF. The DNA for the CDR3 is TGTGCCAGCAGCCGGGCGGGACTAGCGGATACCTACGAGCAGTACTTC.

This clonotype was counted many times. The chain employs TRBV4-2 and TRBJ1-2; tentatively, D is TRBD1 (5 bases). Trimming removed 4 bases from V and 1 base from J, with 13 bases in between. The CDR3 extends over 15 amino acids. Germline V CDR1 and CDR2: LGHNA, YNFKEQ. This CDR3 is CASSPLYRFNYGYTF. The CDR3 DNA reads TGTGCCAGCAGCCCATTATACAGGTTTAACTATGGCTACACCTTC.

The chain joins TRBV7-9 to TRBJ2-3; D unclear. The CDR3 is made up of 15 amino acids. From germline, CDR1 is SEHNR and CDR2 FQNEAQ (reference sequence). The V end lost 5 bases, the J end lost 0 bases, and 12 bases lay between the germline ends. The CDR3 loop reads CASSRGVESTDTQYF. The CDR3 region has the DNA TGTGCCAGCAGCCGCGGAGTGGAGAGCACAGATACGCAGTATTTT.

The chain couples TRBV5-1 to TRBJ1-5, with 9 bases identical to TRBD1. Germline-derived CDR1 and CDR2 are SGHRS and YFSETQ. The CDR3 runs to 15 residues. With V trimmed by 4 bases and J by 4 bases, 6 bases remained unmatched. The DNA of the CDR3 is TGCGCCAGCAGCGGCGGGACAGGGCAAAATCAGCCCCAGCATTTT. Protein product: CASSGGTGQNQPQHF.

The chain has TRBV19 and TRBJ2-7, with 9 bases that match TRBD1. V gave up 8 bases and J gave up 0 bases; unmatched junction bases: 5. CDR3 length: 14 amino acids. Germline V gene data show CDR1 as LNHDA and CDR2 as SQIVND (reference sequence). DNA for the CDR3: TGTGCCAGTGCTCGGGACAGGGACTCCTACGAGCAGTACTTC. Translating gives CASARDRDSYEQYF.

The table lists this clonotype with a few counts. This chain uses TRBV20-1 with TRBJ2-2; TRBD1 matches at 9 bases. Trimming took 4 bases from V and 7 from J; bases not matched to a gene: 7. Germline V gene lookup returns CDR1 DFQATT and CDR2 SNEGSKA (reference sequence). This CDR3 is built from 14 residues. The DNA of the CDR3 is TGCAGTGCTACTAGACAGGGGGATGTCGGGGAGCTGTTTTTT. This gives the protein CSATRQGDVGELFF.

This clonotype was seen more than once but under ten times. The gene calls are TRBV20-1 and TRBJ2-2, with D perhaps matching TRBD1 (7 bases). The CDR3 has 15 residues. Germline CDR1 DFQATT, CDR2 SNEGSKA (reference sequence). V shed 0 bases and J shed 5 bases, with 13 bases lying between them. The DNA for the CDR3 is TGCAGTGCTAGAGATGCGGGACAGCAAACCGGGGAGCTGTTTTTT. Translated: CSARDAGQQTGELFF.

The chain joins TRBV29-1 to TRBJ1-2, with 7 bases lining up with TRBD1. Trimming removed 7 bases from V and 5 bases from J; junction bases left unmatched: 7. This CDR3 spans 12 amino acids. Germline V lookup: CDR1 SQVTM, CDR2 ANQGSEA. Written as DNA, the CDR3 is TGCAGCGGATCGACAGGGCTTTATGGCTACACCTTC. It is translated as CSGSTGLYGYTF. Using reference TRBV29-1 and TRBJ1-2 for the parts outside the CDR3, the full variable domain is SAVISQKPSRDICQRGTSLTIQCQVDSQVTMMFWYRQQPGQSLTLIATANQGSEATYESGFVIDKFPISRPNLTFSTLTVSNMSPEDSSIYLCSGSTGLYGYTFGSGTRLTVV.

V is TRBV7-7 and J is TRBJ2-5; 8 positions agree with TRBD1. This CDR3 has 14 amino acids. J lost 5 bases, V lost 5 bases, and 7 bases had no gene match. Germline CDR1 SSHAT, CDR2 FNYEAQ (reference sequence). CDR3 sequence: CASSTRTGHETQYF. CDR3 sequence (DNA): TGTGCCAGCAGCACACGGACAGGGCACGAGACCCAGTACTTC.

This clonotype was detected a few times. The V and J genes are TRBV6-1 and TRBJ2-2, with 10 bases that match TRBD2. Germline V gives CDR1 MNHNS, CDR2 SASEGT. The CDR3 runs 18 residues. J gave up 6 bases and V 6 bases, and 16 bases lay outside the gene matches. Here the CDR3 reads CASRANIALAGDSGELFF. For the CDR3, the DNA is TGTGCCAGCAGGGCGAACATTGCGCTAGCGGGAGATTCCGGGGAGCTGTTTTTT.

This clonotype was recorded only once. V is TRBV7-2 and J is TRBJ1-1, with 9 nucleotides matching TRBD1. The V and J ends lost 3 bases and 3 bases, in that order; junction bases with no gene match: 2. CDR3 size: 14 residues. Per the germline V gene, CDR1 is SGHTA and CDR2 is FQGNSA. The CDR3 region is CASSFGTGHTEAFF. For the CDR3, the DNA is TGTGCCAGCAGCTTTGGGACAGGGCACACTGAAGCTTTCTTT.